This T cell receptor (beta chain) was captured in a study of OX40 agonist ivuxolimab in advanced cancers. Study at large: Patients undergoing dose escalation presented with hepatocellular carcinoma, melanoma, renal cell or head and neck cancer.

Measured with immunoSEQ multiplex PCR; TCRdb has only the in-frame clones, and not every one. The table includes tens of thousands of clones, about 86% detected once. Autoimmune disease history or systemic immunosuppression meant exclusion. The investigators sampled blood at baseline, at cycle 4 day 1, and at cycle 7 day 1. Regarding the study as a whole: Both blood CD4+ and CD8+ T cells showed clonal growth by week 6 at 0.1 to 3.0 mg/kg.

Remarks on this clone: Its target is unknown.

Germline-derived CDR1 and CDR2 are SGDLS and YYNGEE. V was trimmed by 2 bases and J by 2 bases, leaving 11 bases between them. The CDR3 totals 15 residues. This TCR was recovered from an adult with an advanced solid tumor such as melanoma, head and neck, liver or kidney cancer. The source was CD4+ or CD8+ T cells sorted from blood, collected in a trial of the OX40 agonist ivuxolimab. The chain is built from TRBV9 and TRBJ2-1, with D possibly TRBD2 on 6 matching bases. In DNA, the CDR3 is TGTGCCAGCAGCGTTGCTGGGACTGCCTACAATGAGCAGTTCTTC. It yields the protein CASSVAGTAYNEQFF.